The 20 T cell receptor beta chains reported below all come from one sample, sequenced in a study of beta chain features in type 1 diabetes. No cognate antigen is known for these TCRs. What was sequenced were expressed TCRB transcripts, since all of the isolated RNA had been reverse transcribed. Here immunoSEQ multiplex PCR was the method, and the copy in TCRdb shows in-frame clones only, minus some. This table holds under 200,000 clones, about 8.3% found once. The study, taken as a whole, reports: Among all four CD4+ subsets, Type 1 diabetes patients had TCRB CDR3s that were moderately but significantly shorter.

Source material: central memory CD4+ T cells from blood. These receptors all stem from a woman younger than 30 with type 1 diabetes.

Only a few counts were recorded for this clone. Here the CDR3 reads CASSLKLAGDVGELFF. The CDR3 DNA follows: TGCGCCAGCAGCTTGAAACTAGCGGGAGACGTCGGGGAGCTGTTTTTT. The chain joins TRBV5-1 to TRBJ2-2; 11 nucleotides match TRBD2. Trimming cost V 1 base and J 7 bases; bases outside gene matches: 6. CDR3 length equals 16 residues. Germline V lookup: CDR1 SGHRS, CDR2 YFSETQ.

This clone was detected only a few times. The CDR3 sequence is CAWSPLGQPTDTQYF. In nucleotides, the CDR3 is TGTGCCTGGAGTCCCCTAGGACAGCCCACAGATACGCAGTATTTT. The J gene is TRBJ2-3, the V gene TRBV30, with TRBD1 as a possible D gene (6 bases). The CDR3 length is 15 residues. The germline V gene encodes CDR1 GTSNPN and CDR2 SVGIG (reference sequence). The V end was cut by 2 bases, the J end by 2 bases, with 14 bases between. Filled out from reference TRBV30 and TRBJ2-3, the complete variable domain reads SQTIHQWPATLVQPVGSPLSLECTVEGTSNPNLYWYRQAAGRGLQLLFYSVGIGQISSEVPQNLSASRPQDRQFILSSKKLLLSDSGFYLCAWSPLGQPTDTQYFGPGTRLTVL.

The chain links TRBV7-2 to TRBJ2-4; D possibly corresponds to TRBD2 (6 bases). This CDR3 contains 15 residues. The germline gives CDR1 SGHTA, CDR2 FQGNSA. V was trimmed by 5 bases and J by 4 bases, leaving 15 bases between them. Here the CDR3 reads CASSARVEGKNIQYF. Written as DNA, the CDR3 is TGTGCCAGCAGCGCCCGGGTGGAGGGGAAAAACATTCAGTACTTC. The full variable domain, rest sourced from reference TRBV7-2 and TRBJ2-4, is GAGVSQSPSNKVTEKGKDVELRCDPISGHTALYWYRQSLGQGLEFLIYFQGNSAPDKSGLPSDRFSAERTGGSVSTLTIQRTQQEDSAVYLCASSARVEGKNIQYFGAGTRLSVL.

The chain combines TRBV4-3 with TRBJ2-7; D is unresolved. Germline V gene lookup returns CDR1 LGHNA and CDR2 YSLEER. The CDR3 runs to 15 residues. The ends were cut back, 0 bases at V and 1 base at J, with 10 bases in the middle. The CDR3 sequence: CASSQERVSSYEQYF. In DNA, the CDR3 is TGCGCCAGCAGCCAAGAACGAGTGAGTTCCTACGAGCAGTACTTC.

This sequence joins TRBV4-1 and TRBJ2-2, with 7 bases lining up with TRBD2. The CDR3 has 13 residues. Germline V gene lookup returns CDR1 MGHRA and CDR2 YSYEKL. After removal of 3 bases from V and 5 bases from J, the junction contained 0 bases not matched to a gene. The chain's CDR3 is CASSQRETGELFF. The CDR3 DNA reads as TGCGCCAGCAGCCAGCGGGAGACCGGGGAGCTGTTTTTT.

The CDR3 sequence is CASSPTGGLPYNEQFF. In DNA form, the CDR3 reads TGCGCCAGCAGTCCGACAGGGGGCCTGCCCTACAATGAGCAGTTCTTC. The gene calls are TRBV23-1 and TRBJ2-1; 10 bases map to TRBD1. TRBV23-1 is annotated as an ORF whose role is uncertain. The CDR3 spans 16 residues. With V trimmed by 4 bases and J by 2 bases, 5 bases remained unmatched.

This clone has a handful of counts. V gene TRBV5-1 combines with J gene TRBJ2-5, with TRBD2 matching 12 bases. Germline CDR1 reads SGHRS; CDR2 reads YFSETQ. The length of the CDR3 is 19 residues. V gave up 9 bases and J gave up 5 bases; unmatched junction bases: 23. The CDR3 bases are TGCGCCAACTATCCGAATAGGCTAGCGGGGGGGCCGTCCGGGGAGACCCAGTACTTC. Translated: CANYPNRLAGGPSGETQYF.

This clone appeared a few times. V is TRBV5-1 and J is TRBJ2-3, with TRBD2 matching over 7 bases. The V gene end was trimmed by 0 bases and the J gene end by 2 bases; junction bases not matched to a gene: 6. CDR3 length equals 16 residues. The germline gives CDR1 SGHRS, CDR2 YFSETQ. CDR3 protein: CASSLAGRISTDTQYF. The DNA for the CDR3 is TGCGCCAGCAGCTTGGCCGGGAGGATTTCCACAGATACGCAGTATTTT.

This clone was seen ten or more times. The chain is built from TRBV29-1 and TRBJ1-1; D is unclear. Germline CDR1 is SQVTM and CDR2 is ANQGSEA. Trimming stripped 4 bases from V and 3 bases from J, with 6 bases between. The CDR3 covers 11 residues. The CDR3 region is CSVGQYTEAFF. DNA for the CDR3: TGCAGCGTTGGCCAGTACACTGAAGCTTTCTTT.

This CDR3 is CASSQLRGGTDTQYF. CDR3 nucleotides: TGCGCCAGCAGCCAACTGCGGGGGGGAACAGATACGCAGTATTTT. The V call is TRBV4-3, the J call TRBJ2-3; 9 bases fit TRBD2. Germline CDR1 and CDR2: LGHNA and YSLEER. The V and J ends lost 2 bases and 3 bases, in that order; junction bases with no gene match: 3. The CDR3 is 15 residues long.

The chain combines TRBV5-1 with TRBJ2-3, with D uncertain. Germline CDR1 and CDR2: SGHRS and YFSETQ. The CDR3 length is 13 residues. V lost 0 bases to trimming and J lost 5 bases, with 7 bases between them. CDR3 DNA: TGCGCCAGCAGCTTGGCCTTTAAAGATACGCAGTATTTT. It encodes CASSLAFKDTQYF.

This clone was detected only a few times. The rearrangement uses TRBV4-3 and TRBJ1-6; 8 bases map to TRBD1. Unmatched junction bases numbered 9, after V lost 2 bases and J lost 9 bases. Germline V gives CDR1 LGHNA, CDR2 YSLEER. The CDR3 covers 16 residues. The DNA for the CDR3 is TGCGCCAGCAGCCAAAGCACAGGGGGTCTTGGTTCACCCCTCCACTTT. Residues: CASSQSTGGLGSPLHF.

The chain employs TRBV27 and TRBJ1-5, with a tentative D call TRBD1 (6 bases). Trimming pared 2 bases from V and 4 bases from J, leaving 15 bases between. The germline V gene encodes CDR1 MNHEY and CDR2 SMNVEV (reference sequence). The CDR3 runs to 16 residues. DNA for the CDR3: TGTGCCAGCAGTTTACGAGGGGACATTTGGAATCAGCCCCAGCATTTT. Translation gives CASSLRGDIWNQPQHF.

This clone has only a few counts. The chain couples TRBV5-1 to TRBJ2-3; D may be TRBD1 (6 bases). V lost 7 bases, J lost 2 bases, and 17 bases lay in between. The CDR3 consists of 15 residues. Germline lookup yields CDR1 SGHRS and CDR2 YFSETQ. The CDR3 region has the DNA TGCGCCAGCGCCGACAGGTCCAAATTCACAGATACGCAGTATTTT. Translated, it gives CASADRSKFTDTQYF.

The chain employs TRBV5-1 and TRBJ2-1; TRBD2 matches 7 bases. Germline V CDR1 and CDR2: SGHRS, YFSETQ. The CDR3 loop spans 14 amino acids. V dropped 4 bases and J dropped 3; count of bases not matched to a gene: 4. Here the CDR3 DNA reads TGCGCCAGCAGCGCGGGGGAGAACTACAATGAGCAGTTCTTC. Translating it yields CASSAGENYNEQFF. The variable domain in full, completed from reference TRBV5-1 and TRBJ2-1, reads KAGVTQTPRYLIKTRGQQVTLSCSPISGHRSVSWYQQTPGQGLQFLFEYFSETQRNKGNFPGRFSGRQFSNSRSEMNVSTLELGDSALYLCASSAGENYNEQFFGPGTRLTVL.

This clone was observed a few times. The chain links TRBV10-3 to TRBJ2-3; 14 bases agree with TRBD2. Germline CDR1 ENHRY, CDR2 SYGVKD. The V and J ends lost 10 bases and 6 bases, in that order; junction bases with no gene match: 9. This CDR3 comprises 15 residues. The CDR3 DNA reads TGTGCCACGATGGGACTAGCGGGGGTTGCCGATACGCAGTATTTT. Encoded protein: CATMGLAGVADTQYF.

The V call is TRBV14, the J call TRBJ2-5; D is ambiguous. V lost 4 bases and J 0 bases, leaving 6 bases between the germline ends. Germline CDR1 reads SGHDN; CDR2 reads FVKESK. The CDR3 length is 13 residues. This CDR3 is CASSRLYQETQYF. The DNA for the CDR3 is TGTGCCAGCAGCCGGCTGTACCAAGAGACCCAGTACTTC.

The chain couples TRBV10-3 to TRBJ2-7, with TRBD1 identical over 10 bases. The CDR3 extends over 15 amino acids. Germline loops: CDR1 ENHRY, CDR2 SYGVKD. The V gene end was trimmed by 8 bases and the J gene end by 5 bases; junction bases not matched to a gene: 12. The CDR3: CAIGAPGTGVDEQYF. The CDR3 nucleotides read TGTGCCATCGGGGCGCCCGGGACAGGGGTTGACGAGCAGTACTTC.

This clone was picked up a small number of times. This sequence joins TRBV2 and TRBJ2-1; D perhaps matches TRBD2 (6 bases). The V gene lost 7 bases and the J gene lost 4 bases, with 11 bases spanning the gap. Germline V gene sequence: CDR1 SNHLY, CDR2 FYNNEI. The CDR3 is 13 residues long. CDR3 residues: CASNPSEYNEQFF. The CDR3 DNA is TGTGCCAGCAACCCTAGCGAATACAATGAGCAGTTCTTC.

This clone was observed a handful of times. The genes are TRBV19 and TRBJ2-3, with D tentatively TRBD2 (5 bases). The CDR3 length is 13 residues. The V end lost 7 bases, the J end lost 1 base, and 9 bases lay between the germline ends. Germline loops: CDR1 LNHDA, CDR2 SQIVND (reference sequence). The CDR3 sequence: CASILAGTDTQYF. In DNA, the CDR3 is TGTGCCAGTATTCTAGCAGGCACAGATACGCAGTATTTT.